This entry is about one T cell receptor beta chain. The sample comes from a study of siplizumab effects on memory and regulatory T cells. Assay: immunoSEQ multiplex PCR; the TCRdb copy retains only in-frame clones and omits some. The sample carries around 45,000 clones, roughly 87% recorded once. Trimming took off 3 bases at V and 1 base at J, with 7 bases between the two ends. The CDR3 contains 13 residues. Germline CDR1 reads SGHVS; CDR2 reads FQNEAQ. Sequenced sample: naive CD8+ T cells sorted from blood. The TCR was taken from a human donor in good health. The chain couples TRBV7-8 to TRBJ2-7; D is perhaps TRBD1 or TRBD2 (5 bases each). As DNA, the CDR3 is TGTGCCAGCAGCTTCGGGGCATCCTACGAGCAGTACTTC. It is translated as CASSFGASYEQYF. Using reference TRBV7-8 and TRBJ2-7 for the parts outside the CDR3, the full variable domain is GAGVSQSPRYKVAKRGQDVALRCDPISGHVSLFWYQQALGQGPEFLTYFQNEAQLDKSGLPSDRFFAERPEGSVSTLKIQRTQQEDSAVYLCASSFGASYEQYFGPGTRLTVT.